One sample yielded the 28 T cell receptor beta chains listed below, sequenced in a study of T cell responses to AZD1222 COVID-19 vaccine. The data were produced by immunoSEQ multiplex PCR, yet TCRdb's version contains in-frame clones alone and is incomplete. The sample lists fewer than 200,000 clones; over 80% were seen once. Source: peripheral blood, taken on day 0 of AZD1222 vaccination. These receptors all come from an adult in good health.

The J gene is TRBJ2-5, the V gene TRBV5-6; 7 positions match TRBD2. This CDR3 has 15 residues. The V segment lost 4 bases and the J segment 5 bases; nucleotides outside the gene matches: 11. Germline CDR1 SGHDT, CDR2 YYEEEE. In DNA form, the CDR3 reads TGTGCCAGCAGCCGCAGGGCTCTGGGGGGGGAGACCCAGTACTTC. It encodes CASSRRALGGETQYF.

This rearrangement joins TRBV5-6 to TRBJ1-5; 7 bases fit TRBD1. V shed 3 bases and J 7 bases; nucleotides not matched to a gene: 7. The CDR3 loop spans 14 amino acids. Germline loops: CDR1 SGHDT, CDR2 YYEEEE. CDR3 nucleotides: TGTGCCAGCAGCTCAGGACAGGCCGGACAGCCCCAGCATTTT. It encodes CASSSGQAGQPQHF.

The rearrangement joins TRBV12-3 or TRBV12-4 to TRBJ1-1, with D unresolved. V dropped 3 bases and J dropped 1 base, with 6 bases sitting between them. CDR3 length: 13 residues. The CDR3 nucleotides are TGTGCCAGCAGTTTCGCCGAGAACACTGAAGCTTTCTTT. This translates into CASSFAENTEAFF.

The chain joins TRBV2 to TRBJ1-4; perhaps TRBD1 as D (5 bases). This CDR3 is 14 amino acids long. Per the germline V gene, CDR1 is SNHLY and CDR2 is FYNNEI. The ends were cut back, 5 bases at V and 1 base at J, with 8 bases in the middle. Here the CDR3 DNA reads TGTGCCAGCAGTCAGACAGTAACTAATGAAAAACTGTTTTTT. Translated: CASSQTVTNEKLFF.

This chain uses TRBV28 with TRBJ1-2; D is perhaps TRBD1 (5 bases). Germline V gene data show CDR1 as MDHEN and CDR2 as SYDVKM. The ends were cut back, 3 bases at V and 8 bases at J, with 13 bases in the middle. The CDR3 spans 13 residues. Here the CDR3 reads CASSLRRDGGYTF. The CDR3 DNA follows: TGTGCCAGCAGTTTGAGGCGGGACGGGGGCTACACCTTC.

The V and J genes are TRBV7-3 and TRBJ2-6, with D tentatively TRBD1 (5 bases). V lost 5 bases and J lost 11, with 28 bases in between. The CDR3 loop spans 18 amino acids. The germline gives CDR1 SGHTA, CDR2 FQGTGA. The CDR3 loop reads CASSRTPDAYKVGHVLTF. CDR3 in DNA: TGTGCCAGCAGCAGGACACCAGACGCTTACAAAGTCGGGCACGTCCTGACTTTC.

Only a few counts were recorded for this clone. This chain links TRBV30 with TRBJ2-1; a possible D gene is TRBD1 (5 bases). The CDR3 consists of 13 residues. The germline V gene has CDR1 GTSNPN and CDR2 SVGIG (reference sequence). The V end lost 1 base, the J end lost 5 bases, and 9 bases lay between the germline ends. The CDR3 DNA reads TGTGCCTGGAGTGGAGACAGTGACAATGAGCAGTTCTTC. Translated: CAWSGDSDNEQFF.

The J gene is TRBJ1-1, the V gene TRBV11-2; TRBD1 is a possible D gene (5 bases). Germline values: CDR1 SGHAT, CDR2 FQNNGV. The CDR3 runs 17 residues. The ends were cut back, 0 bases at V and 5 bases at J, with 19 bases in the middle. The CDR3, as DNA: TGTGCCAGCAGCTTAGATCTTTACCGGGGGAAGGGGACTGAAGCTTTCTTT. Residues: CASSLDLYRGKGTEAFF.

This clone was seen once. The chain combines TRBV28 with TRBJ1-4; D not resolved. The germline V gene has CDR1 MDHEN and CDR2 SYDVKM. Trimming removed 4 bases at V and 2 bases at J, with 5 bases between. This CDR3 is 13 amino acids long. CDR3 region: CASSWFTNEKLFF. In nucleotides, the CDR3 is TGTGCCAGCAGTTGGTTCACTAATGAAAAACTGTTTTTT.

The chain is built from TRBV24-1 and TRBJ1-1; D is possibly TRBD1 (5 bases). V gave up 4 bases and J gave up 7 bases, with 9 bases separating them. The CDR3 extends over 12 amino acids. The germline CDR1 and CDR2 sequences are KGHDR and SFDVKD. CDR3 nucleotides: TGTGCCACCAGTGAAGGGACGTTTGAAGCTTTCTTT. It specifies CATSEGTFEAFF.

CDR3: CASQPAGGYEQYF. The DNA of the CDR3 is TGCGCCAGTCAGCCCGCGGGAGGCTACGAGCAGTACTTC. V and J are TRBV5-1 and TRBJ2-7, with 8 bases matching TRBD2. Germline loops: CDR1 SGHRS, CDR2 YFSETQ. The V and J ends lost 8 bases and 3 bases, in that order; junction bases with no gene match: 7. The CDR3 runs 13 residues.

J is TRBJ2-7 and V is TRBV9; D tentatively fits TRBD1 or TRBD2 (6 bases each). Germline-derived CDR1 and CDR2 are SGDLS and YYNGEE. The CDR3 covers 15 residues. V dropped 0 bases and J dropped 3 bases, with 13 bases sitting between them. This CDR3 is CASSVEEGGYYEQYF. Here the CDR3 DNA reads TGTGCCAGCAGCGTAGAAGAAGGGGGGTACTACGAGCAGTACTTC.

The chain recombines TRBV27 with TRBJ2-1; TRBD1 agrees at 11 bases. This CDR3 comprises 15 residues. CDR1 is MNHEY, CDR2 SMNVEV, per germline (reference sequence). The V gene end was trimmed by 3 bases and the J gene end by 3 bases; junction bases not matched to a gene: 1. The CDR3 spells CASSLGTGGYNEQFF. For the CDR3, the DNA is TGTGCCAGCAGTTTGGGGACAGGGGGCTACAATGAGCAGTTCTTC.

The chain uses TRBV28 and TRBJ2-7, with D perhaps TRBD2 (5 bases). CDR1 and CDR2 (germline): MDHEN, SYDVKM. The CDR3 has 14 residues. With 5 bases removed from V and 3 bases from J, the gap between germline ends came to 14 bases. The CDR3 nucleotides are TGTGCCAGCAGTCCGGAGGTAACCTTCTACGAGCAGTACTTC. The encoded protein is CASSPEVTFYEQYF.

This chain links TRBV29-1 with TRBJ1-1; D ambiguous. Trimming stripped 0 bases from V and 1 base from J, with 12 bases between. The CDR3 is 15 residues long. Germline loops: CDR1 SQVTM, CDR2 ANQGSEA. The CDR3 DNA reads as TGCAGCGTTGAAGATCTTGAAATCGGGAACACTGAAGCTTTCTTT. It is translated as CSVEDLEIGNTEAFF. Variable domain in full (rest from reference TRBV29-1 and TRBJ1-1): SAVISQKPSRDICQRGTSLTIQCQVDSQVTMMFWYRQQPGQSLTLIATANQGSEATYESGFVIDKFPISRPNLTFSTLTVSNMSPEDSSIYLCSVEDLEIGNTEAFFGQGTRLTVV.

This chain uses TRBV2 with TRBJ1-2; tentative D call: TRBD1 (6 bases). The CDR3 runs to 14 residues. Germline CDR1 reads SNHLY; CDR2 reads FYNNEI. Trimming shortened V by 7 bases and J by 2 bases, and 14 bases separated the two germline ends. CDR3 sequence reads: CASTEGGGNYGYTF. Written as DNA, the CDR3 is TGTGCCAGCACCGAGGGGGGGGGAAACTATGGCTACACCTTC. The variable domain in full, completed from reference TRBV2 and TRBJ1-2, reads EPEVTQTPSHQVTQMGQEVILRCVPISNHLYFYWYRQILGQKVEFLVSFYNNEISEKSEIFDDQFSVERPDGSNFTLKIRSTKLEDSAMYFCASTEGGGNYGYTFGSGTRLTVV.

The rearrangement joins TRBV2 to TRBJ1-2; 8 bases line up with TRBD1. V was clipped by 5 bases and J by 4 bases; unmatched bases: 3. The CDR3 totals 13 residues. Germline V gives CDR1 SNHLY, CDR2 FYNNEI. In DNA form, the CDR3 reads TGTGCCAGCAGTCTAGGGACAGGCTATGGCTACACCTTC. This sequence encodes CASSLGTGYGYTF.

The V and J genes are TRBV19 and TRBJ2-1; TRBD2 is a possible D gene (7 bases). Trimming took off 3 bases at V and 9 bases at J, with 30 bases between the two ends. Germline loops: CDR1 LNHDA, CDR2 SQIVND (reference sequence). This CDR3 has 19 residues. The CDR3 sequence: CASSMGQGLGRGLTTEQFF. CDR3 coding DNA: TGTGCCAGTAGTATGGGTCAGGGTCTTGGGCGGGGGCTTACCACTGAGCAGTTCTTC.

This chain connects TRBV4-3 to TRBJ2-2; the D call may be TRBD1 or TRBD2 (6 bases each). Between the trimmed V and J ends, which lost 5 bases and 5 bases, there was a span of 21 bases. Germline V CDR1 and CDR2: LGHNA, YSLEER. The CDR3 is made up of 17 amino acids. The CDR3 loop reads CASSSKRGVKGTGELFF. Written as DNA, the CDR3 is TGCGCCAGCAGCTCCAAGAGGGGGGTTAAGGGAACCGGGGAGCTGTTTTTT.

The chain recombines TRBV5-5 with TRBJ1-1; 9 bases fit TRBD1. The CDR3 has 16 amino acids. CDR1 is SGHKS and CDR2 is YYEKEE in the germline V gene (reference sequence). The J segment lost 11 bases and the V segment lost 3 bases, leaving 17 bases of the junction unmatched. In DNA, the CDR3 is TGTGCCAGCAGCTCCCGATACTCCGGGACAGGGTTTTCTGCTTTCTTT. Translation gives CASSSRYSGTGFSAFF.

This chain joins TRBV10-3 and TRBJ1-3, with D tentatively TRBD1 (5 bases). Per germline, CDR1 ENHRY and CDR2 SYGVKD. Trimming removed 7 bases from V and 0 bases from J, with 10 bases in between. CDR3 length equals 14 residues. The CDR3 DNA sequence: TGTGCCATCATGGGGGAGAGCTCTGGAAACACCATATATTTT. Protein sequence: CAIMGESSGNTIYF.

The genes are TRBV4-1 and TRBJ2-3; D is unresolved. Trimming left V 0 bases short and J 7 bases short, with 11 bases between. Per germline, CDR1 MGHRA and CDR2 YSYEKL. The CDR3 sequence is 14 residues long. CDR3 protein: CASSQDLGSNTQYF. The CDR3, as DNA: TGCGCCAGCAGCCAAGATCTTGGATCGAATACGCAGTATTTT.

This clone was seen a few times. This chain joins TRBV28 and TRBJ2-7; 9 nucleotides line up with TRBD1. V lost 5 bases, J lost 6 bases, and 14 bases stayed unmatched. Per the germline V gene, CDR1 is MDHEN and CDR2 is SYDVKM. CDR3 length equals 16 residues. CDR3 sequence: CASSLAPGDRAVEQYF. Here the CDR3 DNA reads TGTGCCAGCAGTCTAGCCCCCGGGGACAGGGCTGTCGAGCAGTACTTC.

The V and J genes are TRBV10-2 and TRBJ1-2; no definite D call. The V end lost 2 bases, the J end lost 5 bases, and 9 bases lay between the germline ends. Germline loops: CDR1 WSHSY, CDR2 SAAADI. The CDR3 contains 13 residues. The CDR3 DNA follows: TGCGCCAGCAGTGAGGCGGGAGGGTATGGCTACACCTTC. Its translation: CASSEAGGYGYTF.

This chain joins TRBV19 and TRBJ1-5; no reliable D call. Trimming cost V 7 bases and J 2 bases, with 15 bases left between them. The germline gives CDR1 LNHDA, CDR2 SQIVND (reference sequence). The CDR3 totals 15 residues. The CDR3 DNA is TGTGCCAGTACCGTTTTGGGTATTGGCAATCAGCCCCAGCATTTT. Its translation is CASTVLGIGNQPQHF.

In DNA form, the CDR3 reads TGTGCCAGCAGCTTTCGGACTAGCGGGAGCACAGATACGCAGTATTTT. Translating it yields CASSFRTSGSTDTQYF. This rearrangement joins TRBV13 to TRBJ2-3; TRBD2 aligns across 11 bases. Per germline, CDR1 PRHDT and CDR2 FYEKMQ (reference sequence). The CDR3 totals 16 residues. V lost 3 bases, J lost 0 bases, and 2 bases stayed unmatched.

V gene TRBV7-6 combines with J gene TRBJ2-2, with 10 nucleotides matching TRBD1. The J segment lost 3 bases and the V segment lost 7 bases, leaving 17 bases of the junction unmatched. CDR1 and CDR2 (germline): SGHVS, FNYEAQ. The CDR3 length is 19 residues. The CDR3 region has the DNA TGTGCCAGCACATCTCCCGGGACAGGGGTGTTCTTTGACACCGGGGAGCTGTTTTTT. This encodes CASTSPGTGVFFDTGELFF.

The rearrangement uses TRBV27 and TRBJ1-2; D remains ambiguous. Germline V gene lookup returns CDR1 MNHEY and CDR2 SMNVEV (reference sequence). The CDR3 length is 14 residues. Trimming cost V 4 bases and J 8 bases, with 17 bases left between them. CDR3 sequence: CASSSKPPTSGYTF. The CDR3 DNA is TGTGCCAGCAGTTCCAAACCCCCGACTTCAGGCTACACCTTC.